This TCR beta chain comes out of a study of T-cell memory formation after mild COVID-19. Study as a whole: The two donors had largely donor-specific TCR clusters. Notes on the study in general: The pre-infection memory compartment contained some responding clones, suggesting cross-reactive memory joined. For contracting clones, CD4+ ones sat mainly in CM and EM, CD8+ in EMRA. Whether second-wave clones peaking at day 37 were SARS-CoV-2 specific went unconfirmed.

For this clonotype: The antigen remains undetermined.

From the 5' RACE reads, TCRdb called clonotypes with MiXCR, one entry per CDR3 protein. The table shows under 300,000 distinct CDR3 sequences, with over 7% occurring only once. Germline V gives CDR1 SGHVS, CDR2 FQNEAQ. CDR3 length: 16 amino acids. V lost 5 bases and J lost 1, with 15 bases in between. The sequence was obtained from a man between 18 and 35 years old who had mild COVID-19 (a few samples of this study predate the infection). Cell type and time point are not known. The V and J genes are TRBV7-8 and TRBJ1-5; D is perhaps TRBD1 (5 bases). The material sequenced was PBMCs or a T cell subset sorted from them (not recorded which). The CDR3 DNA is TGTGCCAGCAGCGCCCAGGGTGTACGAAGCAATCAGCCCCAGCATTTT. Its translation is CASSAQGVRSNQPQHF.